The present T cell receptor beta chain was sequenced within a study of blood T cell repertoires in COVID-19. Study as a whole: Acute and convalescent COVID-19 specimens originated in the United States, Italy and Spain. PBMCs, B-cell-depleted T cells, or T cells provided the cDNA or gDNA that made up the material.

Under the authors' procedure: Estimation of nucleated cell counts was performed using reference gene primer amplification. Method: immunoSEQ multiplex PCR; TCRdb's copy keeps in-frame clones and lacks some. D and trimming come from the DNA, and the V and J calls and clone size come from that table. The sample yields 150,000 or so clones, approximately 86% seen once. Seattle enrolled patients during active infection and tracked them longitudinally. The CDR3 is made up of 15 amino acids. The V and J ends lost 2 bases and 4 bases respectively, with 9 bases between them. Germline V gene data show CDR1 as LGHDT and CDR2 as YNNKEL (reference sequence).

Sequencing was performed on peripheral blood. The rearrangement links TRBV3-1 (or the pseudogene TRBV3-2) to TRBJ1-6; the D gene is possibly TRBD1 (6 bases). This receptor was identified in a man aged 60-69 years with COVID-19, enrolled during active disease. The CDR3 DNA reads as TGTGCCAGCAGCCAAACACAGGGATATAATTCACCCCTCCACTTT. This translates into CASSQTQGYNSPLHF.